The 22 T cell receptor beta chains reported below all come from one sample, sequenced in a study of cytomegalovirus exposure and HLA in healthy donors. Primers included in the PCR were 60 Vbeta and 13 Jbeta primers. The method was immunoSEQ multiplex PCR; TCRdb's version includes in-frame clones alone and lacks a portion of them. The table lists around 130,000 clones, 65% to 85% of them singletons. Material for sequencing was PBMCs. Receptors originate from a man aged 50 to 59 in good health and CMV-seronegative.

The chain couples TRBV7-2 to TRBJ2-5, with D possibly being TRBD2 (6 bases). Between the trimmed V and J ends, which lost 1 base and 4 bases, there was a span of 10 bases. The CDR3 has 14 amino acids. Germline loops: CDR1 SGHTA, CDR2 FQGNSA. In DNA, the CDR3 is TGTGCCAGCAGCTTAGGGAGGGTCGGAGAGACCCAGTACTTC. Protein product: CASSLGRVGETQYF.

CDR3 sequence: CAISISGANTGELFF. CDR3 DNA: TGTGCCATCAGTATCTCCGGGGCGAACACCGGGGAGCTGTTTTTT. The J gene is TRBJ2-2, the V gene TRBV10-3, with D perhaps TRBD2 (5 bases). V was shortened by 5 bases and J by 0 bases, with 10 bases between the two germline ends. The CDR3 has 15 amino acids. Germline-derived CDR1 and CDR2 are ENHRY and SYGVKD.

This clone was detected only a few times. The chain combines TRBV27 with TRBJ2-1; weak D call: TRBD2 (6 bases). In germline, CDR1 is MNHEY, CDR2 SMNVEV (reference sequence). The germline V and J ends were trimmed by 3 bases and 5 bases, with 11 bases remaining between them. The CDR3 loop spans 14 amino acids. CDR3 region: CASSFRGIHNEQFF. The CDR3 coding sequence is TGTGCCAGCAGTTTTCGCGGGATCCACAATGAGCAGTTCTTC.

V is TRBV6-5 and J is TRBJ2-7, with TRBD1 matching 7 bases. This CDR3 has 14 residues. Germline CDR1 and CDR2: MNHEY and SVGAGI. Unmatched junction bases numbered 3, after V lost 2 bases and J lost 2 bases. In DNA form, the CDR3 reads TGTGCCAGCAGTTACCGCGGACAGGCCTACGAGCAGTACTTC. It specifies CASSYRGQAYEQYF.

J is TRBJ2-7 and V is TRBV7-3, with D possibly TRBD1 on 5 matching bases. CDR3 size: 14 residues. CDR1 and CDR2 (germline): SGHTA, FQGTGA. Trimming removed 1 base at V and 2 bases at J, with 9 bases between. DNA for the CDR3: TGTGCCAGCAGCTTAAGTCCAGGGACCTACGAGCAGTACTTC. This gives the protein CASSLSPGTYEQYF.

The CDR3 region is CASSLGLAGAQETQYF. The CDR3 DNA sequence: TGCGCCAGCAGCTTGGGACTAGCGGGAGCCCAAGAGACCCAGTACTTC. The chain uses TRBV5-1 and TRBJ2-5; 12 nucleotides agree with TRBD2. Germline V CDR1 and CDR2: SGHRS, YFSETQ. The J segment lost 1 base and the V segment lost 0 bases, leaving 1 base of the junction unmatched. CDR3 length equals 16 residues.

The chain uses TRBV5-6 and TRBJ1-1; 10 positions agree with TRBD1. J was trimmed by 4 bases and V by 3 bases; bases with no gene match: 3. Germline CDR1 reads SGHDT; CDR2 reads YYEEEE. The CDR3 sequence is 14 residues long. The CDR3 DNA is TGTGCCAGCAGCTCGACAGGGGGCGGCACTGAAGCTTTCTTT. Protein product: CASSSTGGGTEAFF.

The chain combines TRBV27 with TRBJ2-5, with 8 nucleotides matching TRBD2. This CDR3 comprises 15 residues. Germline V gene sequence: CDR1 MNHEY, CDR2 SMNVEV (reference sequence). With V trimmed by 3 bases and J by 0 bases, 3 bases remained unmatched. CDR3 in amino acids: CASSFIAGHQETQYF. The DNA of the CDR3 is TGTGCCAGCAGTTTTATAGCGGGGCACCAAGAGACCCAGTACTTC.

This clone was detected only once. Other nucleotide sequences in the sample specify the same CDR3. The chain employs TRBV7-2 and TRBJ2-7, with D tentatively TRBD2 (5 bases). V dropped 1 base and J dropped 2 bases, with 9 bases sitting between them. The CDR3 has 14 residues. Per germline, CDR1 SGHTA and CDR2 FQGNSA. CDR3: CASSLGRGTYEQYF. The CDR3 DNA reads TGTGCCAGCAGCTTAGGGAGAGGGACCTACGAGCAGTACTTC.

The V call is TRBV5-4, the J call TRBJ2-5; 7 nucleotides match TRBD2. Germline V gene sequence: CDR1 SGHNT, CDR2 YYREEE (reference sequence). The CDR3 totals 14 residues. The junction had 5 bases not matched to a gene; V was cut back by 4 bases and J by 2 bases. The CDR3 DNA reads TGTGCCAGCAGCCCGGGACTATCACAAGAGACCCAGTACTTC. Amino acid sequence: CASSPGLSQETQYF.

CDR3 protein: CASNSGRGTDTQYF. CDR3 bases: TGTGCCAGCAATAGCGGGAGAGGGACAGATACGCAGTATTTT. V usage is TRBV2 and J usage is TRBJ2-3, with 9 bases that match TRBD2. The CDR3 is 14 amino acids. From germline, CDR1 is SNHLY and CDR2 FYNNEI. Trimming at V came to 7 bases and at J to 3 bases, leaving 5 bases not matched to a gene.

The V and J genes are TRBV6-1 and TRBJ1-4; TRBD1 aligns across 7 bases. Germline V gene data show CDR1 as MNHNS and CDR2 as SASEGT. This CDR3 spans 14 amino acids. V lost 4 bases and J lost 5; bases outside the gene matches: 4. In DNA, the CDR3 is TGTGCCAGCAGTGTGACAGGGTCCAATGAAAAACTGTTTTTT. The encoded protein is CASSVTGSNEKLFF.

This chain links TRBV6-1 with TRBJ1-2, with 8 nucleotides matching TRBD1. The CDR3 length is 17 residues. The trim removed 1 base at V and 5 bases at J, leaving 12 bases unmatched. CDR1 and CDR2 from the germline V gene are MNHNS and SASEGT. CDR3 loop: CASSEENFRDRPYGYTF. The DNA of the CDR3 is TGTGCCAGCAGTGAAGAGAATTTCCGGGACAGGCCATATGGCTACACCTTC.

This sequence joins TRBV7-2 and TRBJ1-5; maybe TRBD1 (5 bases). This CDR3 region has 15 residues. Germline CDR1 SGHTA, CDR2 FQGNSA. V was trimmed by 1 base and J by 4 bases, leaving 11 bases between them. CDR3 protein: CASSLVAQENQPQHF. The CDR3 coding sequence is TGTGCCAGCAGCTTAGTTGCACAGGAGAATCAGCCCCAGCATTTT.

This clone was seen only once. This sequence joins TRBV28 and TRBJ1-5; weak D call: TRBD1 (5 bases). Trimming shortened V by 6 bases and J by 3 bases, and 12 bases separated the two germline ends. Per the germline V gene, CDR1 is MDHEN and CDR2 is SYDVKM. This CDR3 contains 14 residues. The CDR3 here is CASSLTAYNQPQHF. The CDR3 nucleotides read TGTGCCAGCAGCCTGACAGCGTACAATCAGCCCCAGCATTTT. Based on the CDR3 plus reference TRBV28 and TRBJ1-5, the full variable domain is DVKVTQSSRYLVKRTGEKVFLECVQDMDHENMFWYRQDPGLGLRLIYFSYDVKMKEKGDIPEGYSVSREKKERFSLILESASTNQTSMYLCASSLTAYNQPQHFGDGTRLSIL.

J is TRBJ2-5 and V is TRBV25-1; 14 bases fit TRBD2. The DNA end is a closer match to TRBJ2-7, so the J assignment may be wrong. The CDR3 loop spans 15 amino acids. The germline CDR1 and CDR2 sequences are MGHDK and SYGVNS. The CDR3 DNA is TGTGCCAGCAGTGACGGACTAGCGGGAGGTTACGAGCAGTACTTC. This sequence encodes CASSDGLAGGYEQYF.

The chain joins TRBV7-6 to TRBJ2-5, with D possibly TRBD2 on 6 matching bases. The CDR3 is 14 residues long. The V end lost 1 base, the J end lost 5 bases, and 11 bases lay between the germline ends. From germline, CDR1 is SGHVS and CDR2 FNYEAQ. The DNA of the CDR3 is TGTGCCAGCAGCTTAGGTCGGGCGGGGGAGACCCAGTACTTC. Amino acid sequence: CASSLGRAGETQYF.

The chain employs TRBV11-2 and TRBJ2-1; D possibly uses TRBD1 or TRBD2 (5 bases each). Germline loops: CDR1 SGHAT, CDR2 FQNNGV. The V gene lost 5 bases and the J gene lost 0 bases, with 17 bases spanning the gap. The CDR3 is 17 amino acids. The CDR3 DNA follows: TGTGCCAGCAGCGTAGGGGTCAGCGGCCACTCCTACAATGAGCAGTTCTTC. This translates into CASSVGVSGHSYNEQFF.

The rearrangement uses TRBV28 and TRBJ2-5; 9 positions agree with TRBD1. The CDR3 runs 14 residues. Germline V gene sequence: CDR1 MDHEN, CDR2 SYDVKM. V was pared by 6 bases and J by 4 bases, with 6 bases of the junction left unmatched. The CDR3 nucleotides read TGTGCCAGCAGGAGACAGGGGGGTGGAGAGACCCAGTACTTC. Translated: CASRRQGGGETQYF.

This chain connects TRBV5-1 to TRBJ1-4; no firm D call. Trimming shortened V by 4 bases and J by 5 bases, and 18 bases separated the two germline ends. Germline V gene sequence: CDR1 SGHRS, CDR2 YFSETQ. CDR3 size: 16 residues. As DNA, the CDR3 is TGCGCCAGCAGCGGTAGAAACGGGATTGCCAATGAAAAACTGTTTTTT. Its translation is CASSGRNGIANEKLFF.

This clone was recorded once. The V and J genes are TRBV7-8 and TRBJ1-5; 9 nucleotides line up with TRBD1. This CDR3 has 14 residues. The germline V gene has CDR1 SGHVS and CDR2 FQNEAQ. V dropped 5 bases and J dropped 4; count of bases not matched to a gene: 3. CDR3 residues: CASSPDRGNQPQHF. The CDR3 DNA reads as TGTGCCAGCAGCCCTGACAGGGGGAATCAGCCCCAGCATTTT. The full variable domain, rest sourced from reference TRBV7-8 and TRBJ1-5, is GAGVSQSPRYKVAKRGQDVALRCDPISGHVSLFWYQQALGQGPEFLTYFQNEAQLDKSGLPSDRFFAERPEGSVSTLKIQRTQQEDSAVYLCASSPDRGNQPQHFGDGTRLSIL.

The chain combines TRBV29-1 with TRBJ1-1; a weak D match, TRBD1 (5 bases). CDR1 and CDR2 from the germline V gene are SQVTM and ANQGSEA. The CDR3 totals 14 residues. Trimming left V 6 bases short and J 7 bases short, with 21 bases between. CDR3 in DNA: TGCAGCGTCCCCGCAATATATGGGGGGGGTGAAGCTTTCTTT. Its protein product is CSVPAIYGGGEAFF. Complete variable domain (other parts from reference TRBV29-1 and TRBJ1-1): SAVISQKPSRDICQRGTSLTIQCQVDSQVTMMFWYRQQPGQSLTLIATANQGSEATYESGFVIDKFPISRPNLTFSTLTVSNMSPEDSSIYLCSVPAIYGGGEAFFGQGTRLTVV.